Listed below are T cell receptor beta chains from one sample, sequenced in a study of T cell repertoires in cytomegalovirus infection. TCRdb passed the reads through MiXCR, listing each CDR3 protein once. This sample has about 210,000 distinct CDR3 sequences, with approximately 6.7% found just once. Source material: PBMCs. The source of these receptors is a human donor in good health (CMV status not recorded). Some clones in this sample may be carry-over from other donors' samples. CDR3s include the opening cysteine and the closing phenylalanine or tryptophan. A D gene is named only where the DNA matches it firmly. Clone size is given for some rows only: seen once, a few or many times, or a class if the clone is expanded.

CDR3: CASSYSRTTNTEAFF
DNA: TGTGCCAGCAGTTACTCTAGGACCACGAACACTGAAGCTTTCTTT
V: TRBV6-6
size: many
D: NA
J: TRBJ1-1

CDR3: CASGLSVETQYF
DNA: TGTGCCAGCGGACTTAGCGTTGAGACCCAGTACTTC
V: TRBV12-3/TRBV12-4
size: many
D: NA
J: TRBJ2-5

CDR3: CASSQVSWGGDYGYTF
DNA: TGCGCCAGCAGCCAAGTTTCCTGGGGAGGAGACTATGGCTACACCTTC
V: TRBV4-1
size: many
D: NA
J: TRBJ1-2

CDR3: CASQRQGLSSGANVLTF
DNA: TGTGCCAGCCAAAGACAGGGGCTTTCGTCTGGGGCCAACGTCCTGACTTTC
V: TRBV6-2/TRBV6-3
size: many
D: TRBD1
J: TRBJ2-6

CDR3: CASSQPGTGSSYEQYF
DNA: TGTGCCAGCAGCCAGCCTGGGACTGGGAGCTCCTACGAGCAGTACTTC
V: TRBV14
size: few
D: NA
J: TRBJ2-7

CDR3: CASIKGSWGTEAFF
DNA: TGTGCCAGCATTAAAGGGAGTTGGGGCACTGAAGCTTTCTTT
V: TRBV6-2/TRBV6-3
size: many
D: NA
J: TRBJ1-1

CDR3: CASSESGRGSRYGYTF
DNA: TGTGCCAGCAGTGAATCAGGGAGGGGATCCCGCTATGGCTACACCTTC
V: TRBV6-4
size: NA
D: NA
J: TRBJ1-2

CDR3: CASSEAGVRNQPQHF
DNA: TGTGCCAGCAGTGAAGCTGGGGTTCGGAATCAGCCCCAGCATTTT
V: TRBV2
size: many
D: NA
J: TRBJ1-5

CDR3: CASSLDQLSYGYTF
DNA: TGTGCCAGCAGCTTAGATCAACTTTCCTATGGCTACACCTTC
V: TRBV7-9
size: NA
D: NA
J: TRBJ1-2

CDR3: CASSSGGNYNEQFF
DNA: TGTGCCAGCAGCTCCGGAGGGAACTACAATGAGCAGTTCTTC
V: TRBV7-2
size: many
D: NA
J: TRBJ2-1

CDR3: CASSLSSARPNTGELFF
DNA: TGTGCCAGCAGCTTGTCGTCGGCCAGGCCCAACACCGGGGAGCTGTTTTTT
V: TRBV5-5
size: many
D: NA
J: TRBJ2-2